Below, one T cell receptor beta chain is given with its context. Antigen: not known. This specimen belongs to a study of T-cell reconstitution after alpha-beta-depleted transplantation in children. Study outcomes and limitations: Expanded clones from the graft, numbering several hundred, reportedly supplied alpha-beta T cells about two months after transplant. Surviving recipient T cells and thymic progenitors underlay high day-60 TCRbeta diversity in some patients. Diversity and T-cell counts at one year after transplant derived mostly from new T cells.

TCRbeta library preparation incorporated unique molecular identifiers. TCRdb processed the PCR reads anew with MiXCR; each CDR3 protein has one entry. The sample contains around 130,000 distinct CDR3 sequences, 8% to 10% of which appear only once. The material sequenced was PBMCs, mostly from graft donor cells, taken 180 days after TCRalphabeta/CD19-depleted stem cell transplant. This receptor was identified in a girl under two years old who had a stem cell transplant for combined immunodeficiency, so the T cells may come from the graft donor.

The CDR3 sequence: CASTPDRYIQYF. CDR3 nucleotide sequence: TGTGCCAGCACCCCGGACAGGTACATTCAGTACTTC. The V gene is TRBV12-3 or TRBV12-4, the J gene TRBJ2-4; 7 positions agree with TRBD1. CDR3 length: 12 amino acids. Unmatched junction bases numbered 5, after V lost 7 bases and J lost 8 bases.